These 5 T cell receptor beta chains originate from one sample sequenced in a study of cytomegalovirus exposure and HLA in healthy donors. The method was immunoSEQ multiplex PCR; TCRdb's version includes in-frame clones alone and lacks a portion of them. The data hold roughly 60,000 clones, with roughly 94% observed a single time. Sample: PBMCs. The source is a young man in good health and CMV-seronegative.

The chain carries TRBV6-5 and TRBJ2-1, with D possibly being TRBD1 (6 bases). Trimming took 6 bases from V and 7 from J, leaving 13 bases between them. Germline values: CDR1 MNHEY, CDR2 SVGAGI. This CDR3 spans 13 amino acids. CDR3 DNA sequence: TGTGCCAGCAGAGAGACGAGGGGGAATGAGCAGTTCTTC. This sequence encodes CASRETRGNEQFF.

The CDR3 DNA sequence: TGTGCCAGCTCACCAAGGACAGGGGGCCCCCTAGAGGACCAAGAGACCCAGTACTTC. This translates into CASSPRTGGPLEDQETQYF. V gene TRBV18 combines with J gene TRBJ2-5, with 11 positions matching TRBD1. Unmatched junction bases numbered 11, after V lost 2 bases and J lost 0 bases. Germline CDR1 KGHSH, CDR2 LQKENI. The CDR3 runs 19 residues.

This clone was detected once. V usage is TRBV11-3 and J usage is TRBJ2-7; 14 bases line up with TRBD2. V shed 0 bases and J 5 bases; nucleotides not matched to a gene: 6. CDR3 length: 17 residues. Germline-derived CDR1 and CDR2 are SGHNT and YENEEA. The CDR3 DNA is TGTGCCAGCAGCTTAGAGGGACTAGCGGGAGTTAGGGACGAGCAGTACTTC. Protein product: CASSLEGLAGVRDEQYF.

In this sample, this clone turned up a few times. V is TRBV2 and J is TRBJ2-2, with 9 positions matching TRBD2. The CDR3 has 15 residues. V lost 6 bases, J lost 7 bases, and 9 bases stayed unmatched. Germline CDR1 SNHLY, CDR2 FYNNEI. The CDR3 reads CASRRREGQSGELFF. The CDR3 bases are TGTGCCAGCAGGAGGCGGGAGGGCCAGAGCGGGGAGCTGTTTTTT.

This chain connects TRBV6-5 to TRBJ2-6, with D unclear. The germline gives CDR1 MNHEY, CDR2 SVGAGI. The length of the CDR3 is 15 residues. The V end was cut by 2 bases, the J end by 0 bases, with 5 bases between. CDR3 loop: CASSYSNSGANVLTF. CDR3 DNA: TGTGCCAGCAGTTACAGCAACTCTGGGGCCAACGTCCTGACTTTC.